This T cell receptor (beta chain) is drawn from a study of T cell changes during pregnancy in multiple sclerosis. CDR1 and CDR2 from the germline V gene are SGDLS and YYNGEE. This CDR3 region has 18 residues. The ends lost 4 bases at V and 1 base at J; junction bases unmatched: 8. Repertoires were generated with immunoSEQ multiplex PCR, while TCRdb's copy carries only in-frame clones and drops some. The sample has about 87,000 clones; 85% to 95% are singletons. The gene calls are TRBV9 and TRBJ2-5, with 15 bases lining up with TRBD2. The source material was peripheral blood, sampled in the third trimester of pregnancy. The source of this sequence is a female donor in good health, enrolled as a control in a pregnancy study. The CDR3 bases are TGTGCCAGCAGCTCCCGGACTAGCGGGAGGGGAAGCCAAGAGACCCAGTACTTC. Translating gives CASSSRTSGRGSQETQYF.